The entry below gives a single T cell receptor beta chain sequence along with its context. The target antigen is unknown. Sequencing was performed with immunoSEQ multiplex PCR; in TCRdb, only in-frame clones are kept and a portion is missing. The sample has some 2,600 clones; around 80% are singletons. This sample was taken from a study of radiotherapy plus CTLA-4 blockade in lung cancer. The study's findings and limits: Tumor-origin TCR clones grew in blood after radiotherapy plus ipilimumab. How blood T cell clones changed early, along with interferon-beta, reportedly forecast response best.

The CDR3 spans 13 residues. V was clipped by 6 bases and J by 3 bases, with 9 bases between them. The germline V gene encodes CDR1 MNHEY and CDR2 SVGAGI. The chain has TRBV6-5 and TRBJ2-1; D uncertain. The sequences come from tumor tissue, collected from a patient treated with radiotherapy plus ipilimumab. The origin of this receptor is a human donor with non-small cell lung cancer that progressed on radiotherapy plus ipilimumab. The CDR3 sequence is CASSTPLYNEQFF. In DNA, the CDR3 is TGTGCCAGCAGCACTCCCCTCTACAATGAGCAGTTCTTC.